The 13 T cell receptor beta chains below all came from one sample that was sequenced in a study of identical twins. TCRdb processed the 5' RACE reads anew with MiXCR; each CDR3 protein has one entry. The data contain some 600,000 distinct CDR3 sequences, roughly 7.2% of them singletons. The sample was also reused in another study, on yellow fever vaccine responses in identical twins.

The material sequenced was PBMCs. Every receptor here comes from a woman in her late teens or twenties in good health.

This clonotype has at least ten counts. V gene TRBV27 combines with J gene TRBJ2-7; D not certain. Germline CDR1 is MNHEY and CDR2 is SMNVEV (reference sequence). V gave up 3 bases and J gave up 3 bases, with 9 bases separating them. The CDR3 covers 13 residues. In DNA, the CDR3 is TGTGCCAGCAGTTTGGTCAGGTACTACGAGCAGTACTTC. As protein: CASSLVRYYEQYF.

There are many counts of this clonotype. The chain joins TRBV5-1 to TRBJ2-5; 7 nucleotides line up with TRBD2. V dropped 2 bases and J dropped 0; count of bases not matched to a gene: 7. Germline CDR1 SGHRS, CDR2 YFSETQ. The CDR3 spans 16 residues. CDR3 sequence reads: CASSFGLADHQETQYF. The CDR3 DNA sequence: TGCGCCAGCAGCTTTGGTCTAGCGGACCACCAAGAGACCCAGTACTTC.

The chain uses TRBV4-1 and TRBJ2-2; 14 nucleotides match TRBD2. Germline V gene lookup returns CDR1 MGHRA and CDR2 YSYEKL. V lost 0 bases, J lost 6 bases, and 0 bases stayed unmatched. The CDR3 spans 16 residues. The CDR3 sequence is CASSQEGLAGAGELFF. The CDR3 DNA reads TGCGCCAGCAGCCAAGAGGGACTAGCGGGAGCCGGGGAGCTGTTTTTT.

This clonotype was seen a handful of times. This sequence joins TRBV5-1 and TRBJ2-3; 9 bases line up with TRBD2. This CDR3 has 15 amino acids. From germline, CDR1 is SGHRS and CDR2 YFSETQ. With 1 base clipped from V and 10 bases from J, the junction kept 10 bases outside the gene matches. The CDR3 reads CASSLSGGSPVAQYF. CDR3 DNA: TGCGCCAGCAGCTTGAGCGGGGGGTCGCCTGTCGCGCAGTATTTT.

This clonotype came up a few times. This chain connects TRBV18 to TRBJ2-3, with TRBD2 matching over 13 bases. The CDR3 totals 18 residues. Looked up from germline, CDR1 is KGHSH and CDR2 is LQKENI. J was trimmed by 3 bases and V by 4 bases; bases with no gene match: 10. The CDR3 region is CASSRGLAGEGETDTQYF. CDR3 nucleotides: TGTGCCAGCTCACGTGGACTAGCGGGAGAGGGGGAAACAGATACGCAGTATTTT.

This clonotype was detected a few times. V gene TRBV28 combines with J gene TRBJ2-7; TRBD1 matches 9 bases. With V trimmed by 6 bases and J by 0 bases, 6 bases remained unmatched. The CDR3 spans 15 residues. Germline V lookup: CDR1 MDHEN, CDR2 SYDVKM. This CDR3 reads CASRYRGPGSYEQYF. CDR3 nucleotides: TGTGCCAGCAGGTACAGGGGGCCCGGCTCCTACGAGCAGTACTTC.

This clonotype was observed many times. The chain carries TRBV12-3 or TRBV12-4 and TRBJ1-5; D call uncertain. With 7 bases removed from V and 3 bases from J, the gap between germline ends came to 10 bases. There are 13 residues in the CDR3. The DNA for the CDR3 is TGTGCCAGCACCCACGGCAACAATCAGCCCCAGCATTTT. It is translated as CASTHGNNQPQHF.

This chain uses TRBV24-1 with TRBJ2-1; TRBD2 matches at 8 bases. CDR3 length: 15 amino acids. Trimming at V came to 2 bases and at J to 14 bases, leaving 13 bases not matched to a gene. CDR1 and CDR2 (germline): KGHDR, SFDVKD. CDR3 coding DNA: TGTGCCACCAGTGATTCCTGGGTTCGGGGGGGAGGAGAGTTCTTC. It translates to CATSDSWVRGGGEFF.

This chain uses TRBV27 with TRBJ2-7, with TRBD2 matching 11 bases. V shed 5 bases and J 5 bases; nucleotides not matched to a gene: 11. Germline V gene data show CDR1 as MNHEY and CDR2 as SMNVEV (reference sequence). This CDR3 contains 16 residues. This CDR3 reads CASSLTRLAGKDEQYF. Here the CDR3 DNA reads TGTGCCAGCAGTCTAACTCGACTAGCGGGGAAGGACGAGCAGTACTTC.

This rearrangement joins TRBV20-1 to TRBJ2-1; TRBD2 matches 10 bases. Germline CDR1 and CDR2: DFQATT and SNEGSKA (reference sequence). CDR3 size: 20 residues. CDR3: CSARGRSPGLAWQTYNEQFF. Here the CDR3 DNA reads TGCAGCGCCAGGGGGCGGAGTCCGGGACTAGCGTGGCAAACGTACAATGAGCAGTTCTTC.

This clonotype has just a few counts. This sequence joins TRBV25-1 and TRBJ2-1; 9 positions agree with TRBD2. CDR1 is MGHDK and CDR2 is SYGVNS in the germline V gene. The CDR3 has 13 residues. Trimming removed 6 bases from V and 8 bases from J; junction bases left unmatched: 5. CDR3 nucleotide sequence: TGTGCCAGCAGAGATCTAGCGGGGCATGAGCAGTTCTTC. As protein: CASRDLAGHEQFF.

The chain is built from TRBV27 and TRBJ2-5; 7 nucleotides match TRBD1. CDR3 size: 12 residues. CDR1 is MNHEY and CDR2 is SMNVEV in the germline V gene (reference sequence). The J segment lost 10 bases and the V segment lost 5 bases, leaving 7 bases of the junction unmatched. The CDR3 here is CASSPRQGYQYF. The DNA of the CDR3 is TGTGCCAGCAGTCCCCGACAGGGCTACCAGTACTTC.

The chain joins TRBV15 to TRBJ2-2, with a weak D call TRBD2 (5 bases). The length of the CDR3 is 13 residues. Germline assignment: CDR1 LNHNV and CDR2 YYDKDF (reference sequence). Trimming pared 1 base from V and 6 bases from J, leaving 6 bases between. The CDR3 DNA is TGTGCCACCAGCAGAGTTAGCGCCGGGGAGCTGTTTTTT. Translation gives CATSRVSAGELFF.